The subject of this entry is one T cell receptor beta chain. Enrolled during active infection, Seattle patients were then followed longitudinally. This sample was taken from a study of blood T cell repertoires in COVID-19. Study in general: From the United States, Italy and Spain came samples of acute and convalescent COVID-19. PBMCs, B-cell-depleted T cells, or T cells provided the cDNA or gDNA that made up the material.

V dropped 8 bases and J dropped 3 bases, with 7 bases sitting between them. The CDR3 totals 12 residues. Germline V gives CDR1 MNHNY, CDR2 SVGAGI (reference sequence). In the original analysis: Estimated nucleated cell counts came from reference gene primer amplification. The table came from immunoSEQ multiplex PCR; TCRdb's copy has only in-frame clones and leaves some out. That table furnishes V, J and clone size, whereas the DNA furnished D and trimming. The sample has over 45,000 clones; about 91% are singletons. The TCR originated in a woman aged 60 to 75 with COVID-19, enrolled during active disease. Sequenced sample: peripheral blood. The genes are TRBV6-6 and TRBJ2-2, with a possible D match to TRBD2 (5 bases). The CDR3 loop is CASQLDTGELFF. The CDR3 coding sequence is TGTGCCAGCCAACTAGACACCGGGGAGCTGTTTTTT.